This TCR beta chain is from a study of blood T cells in healthy people across ages. Overall study results and limits: Diversity was higher, and naive CD4+ cells more numerous, in long-lived donors than in aged donors.

To note about this clonotype: What it recognizes is unknown. In this CDR3 the conserved last residue, phenylalanine or tryptophan, is missing, so a read error is likely.

It was with a sample-barcoded 5' primer and a J-beta primer mix that a second PCR of roughly 7 to 12 cycles was run. TCRdb itself ran the 5' RACE reads through MiXCR, one entry per CDR3 protein. The sample contains about 1.6 million distinct CDR3 sequences, roughly 32% of which appear only once. Germline V gene sequence: CDR1 MGHDK, CDR2 SYGVNS. This CDR3 region has 13 residues. V was pared by 4 bases and J by 3 bases, with 10 bases between. The clonotype comes from a woman in her thirties in good health. The sample taken for sequencing was blood. V gene TRBV25-1 combines with J gene TRBJ2-7; D remains unclear. The CDR3: CASSGTDRYEQYS. CDR3 coding DNA: TGTGCCAGCAGTGGGACGGACCGCTACGAGCAGTACTCC.